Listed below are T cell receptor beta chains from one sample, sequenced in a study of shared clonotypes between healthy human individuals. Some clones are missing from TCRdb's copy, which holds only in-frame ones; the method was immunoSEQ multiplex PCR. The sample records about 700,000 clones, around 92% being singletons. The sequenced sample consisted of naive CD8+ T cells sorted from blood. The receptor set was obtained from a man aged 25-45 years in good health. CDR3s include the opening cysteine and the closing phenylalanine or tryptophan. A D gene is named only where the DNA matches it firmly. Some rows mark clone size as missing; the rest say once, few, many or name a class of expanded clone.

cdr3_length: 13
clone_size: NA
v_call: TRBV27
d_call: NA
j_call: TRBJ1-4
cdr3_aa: CASSYSDGEKLFF
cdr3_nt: TGTGCCAGCAGTTATTCCGACGGAGAAAAACTGTTTTTT

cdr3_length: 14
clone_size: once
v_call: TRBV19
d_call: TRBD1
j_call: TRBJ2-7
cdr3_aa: CASSMTGVTYEQYF
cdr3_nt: TGTGCCAGTAGTATGACAGGGGTCACCTACGAGCAGTACTTC

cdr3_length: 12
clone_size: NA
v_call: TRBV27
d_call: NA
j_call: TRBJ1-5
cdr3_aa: CASKRGNQPQHF
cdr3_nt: TGTGCCAGCAAAAGGGGCAATCAGCCCCAGCATTTT

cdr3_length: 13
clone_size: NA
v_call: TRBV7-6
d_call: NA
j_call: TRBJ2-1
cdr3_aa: CASSLAFPREQFF
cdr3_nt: TGTGCCAGCAGCTTAGCCTTCCCTCGAGAGCAGTTCTTC

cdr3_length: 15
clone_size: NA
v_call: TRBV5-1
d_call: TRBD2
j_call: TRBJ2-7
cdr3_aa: CASSLGTSSFYEQYF
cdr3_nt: TGCGCCAGCAGCTTGGGGACTAGCAGTTTTTACGAGCAGTACTTC

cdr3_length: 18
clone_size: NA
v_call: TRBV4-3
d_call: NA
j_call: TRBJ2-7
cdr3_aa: CASSQDSVGGTGSYEQYF
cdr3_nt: TGCGCCAGCAGCCAAGATTCTGTTGGAGGGACGGGATCCTACGAGCAGTACTTC

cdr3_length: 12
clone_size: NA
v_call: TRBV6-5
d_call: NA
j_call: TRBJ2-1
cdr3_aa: CASSYSGNEQFF
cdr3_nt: TGTGCCAGCAGTTACTCGGGAAATGAGCAGTTCTTC

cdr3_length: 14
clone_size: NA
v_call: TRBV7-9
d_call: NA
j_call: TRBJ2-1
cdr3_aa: CAILGEYLGDEQFF
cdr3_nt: TGTGCCATCCTAGGGGAATACCTCGGCGATGAGCAGTTCTTC

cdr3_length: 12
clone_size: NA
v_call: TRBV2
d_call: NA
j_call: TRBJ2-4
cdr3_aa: CASRPYPDIQYF
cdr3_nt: TGTGCCAGCAGACCGTACCCGGACATTCAGTACTTC

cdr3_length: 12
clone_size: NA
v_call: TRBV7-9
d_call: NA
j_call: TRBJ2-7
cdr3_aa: CASSRGNWEQYF
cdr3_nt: TGTGCCAGCAGCCGTGGGAACTGGGAGCAGTACTTC

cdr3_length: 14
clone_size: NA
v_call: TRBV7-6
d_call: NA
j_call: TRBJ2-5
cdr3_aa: CASSLPGLGETQYF
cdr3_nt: TGTGCCAGCAGCTTGCCGGGATTAGGGGAGACCCAGTACTTC

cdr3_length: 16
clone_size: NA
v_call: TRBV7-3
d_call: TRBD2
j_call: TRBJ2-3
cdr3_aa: CASTTSGSPGGDTQYF
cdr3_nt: TGTGCCAGCACGACTAGCGGGAGCCCTGGGGGAGATACGCAGTATTTT

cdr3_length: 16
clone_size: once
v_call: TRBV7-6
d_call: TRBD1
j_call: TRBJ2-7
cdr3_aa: CASSLEMAGGYYEQYF
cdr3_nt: TGTGCCAGCAGCTTAGAAATGGCAGGGGGTTACTACGAGCAGTACTTC

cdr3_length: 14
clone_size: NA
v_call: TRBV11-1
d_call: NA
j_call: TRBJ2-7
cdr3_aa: CASSLFGSPYEQYF
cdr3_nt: TGTGCCAGCAGCTTATTTGGGTCCCCCTACGAGCAGTACTTC

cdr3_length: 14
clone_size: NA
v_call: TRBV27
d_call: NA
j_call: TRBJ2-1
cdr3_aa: CASSFGGTYNEQFF
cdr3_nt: TGTGCCAGCAGTTTCGGGGGAACATACAATGAGCAGTTCTTC

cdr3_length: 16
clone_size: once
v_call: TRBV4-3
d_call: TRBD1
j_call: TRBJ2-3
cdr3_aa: CASSQDPGQVPDTQYF
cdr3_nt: TGCGCCAGCAGCCAAGATCCCGGACAGGTCCCAGATACGCAGTATTTT

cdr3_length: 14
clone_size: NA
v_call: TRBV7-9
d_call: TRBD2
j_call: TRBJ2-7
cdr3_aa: CASSDRREGYEQYF
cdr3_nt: TGTGCCAGCAGCGACCGGCGGGAGGGCTACGAGCAGTACTTC

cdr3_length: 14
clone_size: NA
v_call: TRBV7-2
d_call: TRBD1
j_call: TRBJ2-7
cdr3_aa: CASSSQGAGYEQYF
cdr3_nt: TGTGCCAGCAGCTCGCAGGGGGCGGGCTACGAGCAGTACTTC

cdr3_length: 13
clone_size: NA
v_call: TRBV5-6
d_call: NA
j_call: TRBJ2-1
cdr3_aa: CASSPGGDDEQFF
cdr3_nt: TGTGCCAGCAGCCCAGGAGGAGACGATGAGCAGTTCTTC

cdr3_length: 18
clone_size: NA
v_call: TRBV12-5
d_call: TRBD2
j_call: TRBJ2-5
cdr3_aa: CASGLVLKTSGRLETQYF
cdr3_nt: TGTGCTAGTGGTTTGGTATTAAAAACTAGCGGGAGGCTTGAGACCCAGTACTTC

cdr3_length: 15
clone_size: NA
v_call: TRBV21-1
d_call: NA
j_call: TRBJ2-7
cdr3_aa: CASSKAVTTIYEQYF
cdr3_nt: TGTGCCAGCAGCAAAGCCGTGACTACAATTTACGAGCAGTACTTC

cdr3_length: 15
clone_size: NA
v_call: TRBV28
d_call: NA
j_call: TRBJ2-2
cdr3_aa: CASSLRGWEAGELFF
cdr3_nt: TGTGCCAGCAGTTTACGCGGGTGGGAGGCCGGGGAGCTGTTTTTT

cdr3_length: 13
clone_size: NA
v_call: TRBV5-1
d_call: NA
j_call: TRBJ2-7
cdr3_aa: CASTWGAGYEQYF
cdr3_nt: TGCGCCAGCACCTGGGGGGCTGGCTACGAGCAGTACTTC

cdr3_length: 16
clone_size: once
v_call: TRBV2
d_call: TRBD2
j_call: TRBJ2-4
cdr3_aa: CASRRTSGSIKNIQYF
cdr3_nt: TGTGCCAGCAGGAGGACTAGCGGGAGTATCAAAAACATTCAGTACTTC

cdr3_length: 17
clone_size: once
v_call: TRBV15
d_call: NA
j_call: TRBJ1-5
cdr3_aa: CATSRDYRSELDQPQHF
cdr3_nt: TGTGCCACCAGCAGAGATTACCGCTCCGAGTTGGATCAGCCCCAGCATTTT

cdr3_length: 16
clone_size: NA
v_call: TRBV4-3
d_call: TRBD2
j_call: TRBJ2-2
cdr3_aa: CASSQDRTSARGELFF
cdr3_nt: TGCGCCAGCAGCCAGGATAGGACTAGCGCCCGGGGGGAGCTGTTTTTT

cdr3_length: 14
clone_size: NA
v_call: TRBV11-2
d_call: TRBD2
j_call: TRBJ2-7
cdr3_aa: CASSLSGVAYEQYF
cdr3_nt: TGTGCCAGCAGCCTTAGCGGGGTAGCCTACGAGCAGTACTTC

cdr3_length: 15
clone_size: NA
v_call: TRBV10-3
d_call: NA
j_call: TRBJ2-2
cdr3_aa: CAISGSGPNTGELFF
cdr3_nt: TGTGCCATCAGTGGAAGCGGGCCGAACACCGGGGAGCTGTTTTTT

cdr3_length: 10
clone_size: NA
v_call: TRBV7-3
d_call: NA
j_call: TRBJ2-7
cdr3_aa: CASSVGEQYF
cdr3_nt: TGTGCCAGCAGCGTAGGGGAGCAGTACTTC

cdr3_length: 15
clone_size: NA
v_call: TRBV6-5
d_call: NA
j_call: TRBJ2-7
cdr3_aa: CASSATRGGSYEQYF
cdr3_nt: TGTGCCAGCAGTGCGACCAGGGGGGGCTCCTACGAGCAGTACTTC

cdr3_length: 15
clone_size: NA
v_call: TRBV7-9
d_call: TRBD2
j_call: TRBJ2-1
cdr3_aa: CASEKTSGILAEQFF
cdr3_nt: TGTGCCAGCGAGAAAACTAGCGGGATATTAGCTGAGCAGTTCTTC

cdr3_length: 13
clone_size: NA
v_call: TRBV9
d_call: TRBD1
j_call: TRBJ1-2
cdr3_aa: CASSGTGVSGYTF
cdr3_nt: TGTGCCAGCAGCGGTACAGGGGTGAGCGGCTACACCTTC

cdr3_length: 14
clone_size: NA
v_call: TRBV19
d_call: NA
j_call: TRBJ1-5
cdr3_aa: CAWPTGQSDQPQHF
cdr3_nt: TGTGCCTGGCCGACAGGACAATCCGATCAGCCCCAGCATTTT

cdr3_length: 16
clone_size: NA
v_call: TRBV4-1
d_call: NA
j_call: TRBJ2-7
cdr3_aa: CASSQEFDRPSYEQYF
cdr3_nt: TGCGCCAGCAGCCAAGAATTCGACAGGCCATCCTACGAGCAGTACTTC

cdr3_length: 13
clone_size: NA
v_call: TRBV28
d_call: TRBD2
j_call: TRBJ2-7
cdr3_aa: CASSRTSGHEQYF
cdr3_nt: TGTGCCAGCAGTCGGACTAGCGGCCACGAGCAGTACTTC

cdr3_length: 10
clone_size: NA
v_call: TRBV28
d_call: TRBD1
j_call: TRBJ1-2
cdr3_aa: CAAGGYGYTF
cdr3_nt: TGTGCCGCAGGGGGCTATGGCTACACCTTC

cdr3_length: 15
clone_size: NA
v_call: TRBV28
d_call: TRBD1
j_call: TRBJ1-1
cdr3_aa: CASSPSGTGQDEAFF
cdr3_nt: TGTGCCAGCAGTCCATCAGGGACAGGGCAAGATGAAGCTTTCTTT

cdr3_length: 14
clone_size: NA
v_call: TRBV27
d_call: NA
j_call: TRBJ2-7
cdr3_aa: CASSLIPETYEQYF
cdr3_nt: TGTGCCAGCAGTTTAATCCCGGAAACCTACGAGCAGTACTTC

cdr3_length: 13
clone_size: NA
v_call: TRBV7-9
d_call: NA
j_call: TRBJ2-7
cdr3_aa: CASSQRSPYEQYF
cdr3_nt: TGTGCCAGCAGCCAGCGGAGCCCCTACGAGCAGTACTTC

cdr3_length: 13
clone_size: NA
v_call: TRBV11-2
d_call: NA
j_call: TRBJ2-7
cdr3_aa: CASEGTSSYEQYF
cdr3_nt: TGTGCCAGTGAGGGAACCAGCTCCTACGAGCAGTACTTC

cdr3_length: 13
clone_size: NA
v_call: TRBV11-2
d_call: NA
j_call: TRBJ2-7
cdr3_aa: CASSYGSEYEQYF
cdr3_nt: TGTGCCAGCAGCTACGGCTCCGAGTACGAGCAGTACTTC

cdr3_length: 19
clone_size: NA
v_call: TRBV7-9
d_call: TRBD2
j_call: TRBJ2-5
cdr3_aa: CASSLEDGRALSDQETQYF
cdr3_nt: TGTGCCAGCAGCTTAGAGGACGGGAGGGCCCTCAGCGACCAAGAGACCCAGTACTTC

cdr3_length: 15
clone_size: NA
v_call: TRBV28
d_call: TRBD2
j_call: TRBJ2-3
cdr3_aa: CASSLLSGIGDTQYF
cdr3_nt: TGTGCCAGCAGTTTGCTTAGCGGGATCGGCGATACGCAGTATTTT

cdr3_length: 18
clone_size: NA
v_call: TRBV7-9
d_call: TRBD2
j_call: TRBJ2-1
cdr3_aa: CASSLTLGLVSSYNEQFF
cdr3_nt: TGTGCCAGCAGCTTAACCCTCGGACTAGTGAGCTCCTACAATGAGCAGTTCTTC

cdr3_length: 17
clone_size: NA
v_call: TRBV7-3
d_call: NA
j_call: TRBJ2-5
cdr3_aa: CASSLLPAPEIGETQYF
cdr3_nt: TGTGCCAGCAGCTTACTTCCGGCCCCTGAGATAGGGGAGACCCAGTACTTC

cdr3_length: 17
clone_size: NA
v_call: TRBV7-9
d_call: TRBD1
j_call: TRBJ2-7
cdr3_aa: CASSFPGTGASSYEQYF
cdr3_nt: TGTGCCAGCAGCTTCCCCGGGACAGGGGCTAGCTCCTACGAGCAGTACTTC

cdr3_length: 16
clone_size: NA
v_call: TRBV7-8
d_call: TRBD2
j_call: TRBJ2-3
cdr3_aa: CASSLPGLAGTDTQYF
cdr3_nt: TGTGCCAGCAGCTTGCCCGGACTAGCGGGCACAGATACGCAGTATTTT

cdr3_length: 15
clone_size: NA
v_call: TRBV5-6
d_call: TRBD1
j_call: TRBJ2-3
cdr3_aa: CASSMNRGPTDTQYF
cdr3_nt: TGTGCCAGCAGCATGAACAGGGGACCAACAGATACGCAGTATTTT

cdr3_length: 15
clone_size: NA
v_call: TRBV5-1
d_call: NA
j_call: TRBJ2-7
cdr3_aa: CASSLTAAFTYEQYF
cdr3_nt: TGCGCCAGCAGCTTAACAGCGGCCTTTACCTACGAGCAGTACTTC

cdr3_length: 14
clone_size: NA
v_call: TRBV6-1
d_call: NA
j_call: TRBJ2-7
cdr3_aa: CASSDGQGAYEQYF
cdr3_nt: TGTGCCAGCAGTGACGGCCAGGGCGCCTACGAGCAGTACTTC

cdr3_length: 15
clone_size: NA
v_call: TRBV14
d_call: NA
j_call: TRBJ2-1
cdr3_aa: CASSQDPNSFNEQFF
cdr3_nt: TGTGCCAGCAGCCAAGATCCCAACTCTTTCAATGAGCAGTTCTTC

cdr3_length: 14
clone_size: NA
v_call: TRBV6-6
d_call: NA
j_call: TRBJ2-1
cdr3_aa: CASSPARYLDEQFF
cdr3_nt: TGTGCCAGCAGCCCGGCGAGATACTTGGATGAGCAGTTCTTC

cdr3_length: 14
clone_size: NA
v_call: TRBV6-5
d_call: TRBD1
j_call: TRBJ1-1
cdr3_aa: CASSLQGAITEAFF
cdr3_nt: TGTGCCAGCAGTTTACAGGGGGCGATTACTGAAGCTTTCTTT

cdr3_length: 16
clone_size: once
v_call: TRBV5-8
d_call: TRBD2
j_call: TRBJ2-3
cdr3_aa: CASSLGLAGGPDTQYF
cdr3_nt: TGTGCCAGCAGCTTGGGACTAGCGGGAGGGCCAGATACGCAGTATTTT

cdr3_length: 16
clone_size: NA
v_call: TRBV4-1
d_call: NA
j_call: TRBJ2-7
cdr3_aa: CASSLRPEQGSYEQYF
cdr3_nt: TGCGCCAGCAGCCTCCGCCCCGAACAGGGTTCCTACGAGCAGTACTTC